Below, 26 T cell receptor beta chains from the same sample are listed, as sequenced in a study of blood T cell repertoires in COVID-19. Assay used: immunoSEQ multiplex PCR; TCRdb lists only in-frame clones, some missing. The data contain around 280,000 clones, about 82% of them singletons. Input material: peripheral blood. The source of these receptors is a woman aged 45-65 years with active or convalescent COVID-19.

The chain has TRBV30 and TRBJ2-1; 7 bases agree with TRBD2. Germline V gene data show CDR1 as GTSNPN and CDR2 as SVGIG (reference sequence). V lost 0 bases, J lost 6 bases, and 8 bases stayed unmatched. This CDR3 comprises 15 residues. The DNA of the CDR3 is TGTGCCTGGAGTGTACGGCCTTCGGGAGGCAATGAGCAGTTCTTC. This translates into CAWSVRPSGGNEQFF. Full variable domain (remainder filled in from reference TRBV30 and TRBJ2-1): SQTIHQWPATLVQPVGSPLSLECTVEGTSNPNLYWYRQAAGRGLQLLFYSVGIGQISSEVPQNLSASRPQDRQFILSSKKLLLSDSGFYLCAWSVRPSGGNEQFFGPGTRLTVL.

The chain uses TRBV7-8 and TRBJ1-1; 7 positions match TRBD1. The V gene's germline CDR1 is SGHVS and CDR2 FQNEAQ. CDR3 length equals 12 residues. J gave up 11 bases and V 4 bases, and 7 bases lay outside the gene matches. CDR3 bases: TGTGCCAGCAGCTCGAGGACAGGAATGGCTTTCTTT. It specifies CASSSRTGMAFF. The full variable domain, its missing parts supplied by reference TRBV7-8 and TRBJ1-1, is GAGVSQSPRYKVAKRGQDVALRCDPISGHVSLFWYQQALGQGPEFLTYFQNEAQLDKSGLPSDRFFAERPEGSVSTLKIQRTQQEDSAVYLCASSSRTGMAFFGQGTRLTVV.

The chain is built from TRBV24-1 and TRBJ2-3, with D uncertain. Germline lookup yields CDR1 KGHDR and CDR2 SFDVKD. V was shortened by 6 bases and J by 1 base, with 7 bases between the two germline ends. The CDR3 extends over 13 amino acids. The DNA for the CDR3 is TGTGCCACCAGTCGGCAGGGCACAGATACGCAGTATTTT. This translates into CATSRQGTDTQYF.

This clone has just a few counts. This chain uses TRBV5-1 with TRBJ1-1; the match to TRBD1 covers 9 bases. The V gene's germline CDR1 is SGHRS and CDR2 YFSETQ. This CDR3 has 15 residues. V lost 2 bases to trimming and J lost 1 base; unmatched junction nucleotides: 3. The CDR3 sequence is CASSFGTGRNTEAFF. CDR3 DNA sequence: TGCGCCAGCAGCTTCGGGACAGGGAGGAACACTGAAGCTTTCTTT.

This clone was seen a single time. V gene TRBV18 combines with J gene TRBJ1-1; D is possibly TRBD1 (5 bases). V lost 3 bases and J 6 bases, leaving 14 bases between the germline ends. CDR3 length equals 14 residues. CDR1 and CDR2 from the germline V gene are KGHSH and LQKENI. The CDR3 loop reads CASSPPQGYAEAFF. For the CDR3, the DNA is TGTGCCAGCTCACCGCCTCAGGGATACGCTGAAGCTTTCTTT. Complete variable domain (other parts from reference TRBV18 and TRBJ1-1): NAGVMQNPRHLVRRRGQEARLRCSPMKGHSHVYWYRQLPEEGLKFMVYLQKENIIDESGMPKERFSAEFPKEGPSILRIQQVVRGDSAAYFCASSPPQGYAEAFFGQGTRLTVV.

Only a few counts were recorded for this clone. This specimen includes other DNA sequences encoding the same CDR3. The rearrangement uses TRBV28 and TRBJ1-4; D gene unclear. The CDR3 has 12 amino acids. In germline, CDR1 is MDHEN, CDR2 SYDVKM. Deletions cut 2 bases from V and 11 bases from J, with 9 bases between. CDR3 sequence: CASSLPRGKLFF. The CDR3 DNA is TGTGCCAGCAGTTTACCAAGAGGGAAACTGTTTTTT.

This clone was observed a single time. The chain joins TRBV9 to TRBJ2-3; 8 bases are shared with TRBD2. The CDR3 is made up of 14 amino acids. J gave up 0 bases and V 5 bases, and 2 bases lay outside the gene matches. Germline lookup yields CDR1 SGDLS and CDR2 YYNGEE. In DNA form, the CDR3 reads TGTGCCAGCAGTCGACTAGCGAGCACAGATACGCAGTATTTT. Protein: CASSRLASTDTQYF.

J is TRBJ2-2 and V is TRBV19, with 10 bases identical to TRBD1. The V segment lost 6 bases and the J segment 1 base; nucleotides outside the gene matches: 2. This CDR3 is built from 15 residues. The germline V gene encodes CDR1 LNHDA and CDR2 SQIVND (reference sequence). The CDR3 sequence: CASRRTGGNTGELFF. CDR3 DNA: TGTGCCAGTAGGCGGACAGGGGGGAACACCGGGGAGCTGTTTTTT.

A few counts support this clone. The chain recombines TRBV2 with TRBJ1-2, with TRBD1 matching 9 bases. CDR1 is SNHLY, CDR2 FYNNEI, per germline. Trimming removed 6 bases from V and 8 bases from J; junction bases left unmatched: 10. The CDR3 is 14 residues long. The CDR3 DNA reads as TGTGCCAGCAGGGGTTCCGACAGGGGGAGGGGCTACACCTTC. This gives the protein CASRGSDRGRGYTF.

There are a few counts of this clone. The gene calls are TRBV2 and TRBJ1-1; 7 bases match TRBD1. Unmatched junction bases numbered 8, after V lost 1 base and J lost 6 bases. Germline values: CDR1 SNHLY, CDR2 FYNNEI. The length of the CDR3 is 15 residues. CDR3 in DNA: TGTGCCAGCAGTGAAGTACAGGGGAGGCGCGCTGAAGCTTTCTTT. This encodes CASSEVQGRRAEAFF.

CDR3 loop: CASSASYRTTDTQYF. The CDR3 bases are TGTGCCAGCAGCGCCTCATATAGGACAACAGATACGCAGTATTTT. V usage is TRBV9 and J usage is TRBJ2-3, with D perhaps matching TRBD1 (5 bases). The germline CDR1 and CDR2 sequences are SGDLS and YYNGEE. Trimming cost V 3 bases and J 3 bases, with 14 bases left between them. The CDR3 sequence is 15 residues long.

About this clone itself: Other nucleotide sequences from this sample produce the same CDR3. V gene TRBV2 combines with J gene TRBJ1-1, with D possibly matching TRBD1 (6 bases). Trimming removed 6 bases from V and 2 bases from J, with 10 bases in between. This CDR3 comprises 13 residues. Germline V gene sequence: CDR1 SNHLY, CDR2 FYNNEI. In nucleotides, the CDR3 is TGTGCCAGCAGAGCGGACAGCAACACTGAAGCTTTCTTT. Translation gives CASRADSNTEAFF.

This chain links TRBV15 with TRBJ1-2; tentative D call: TRBD1 (6 bases). Germline CDR1 and CDR2: LNHNV and YYDKDF (reference sequence). There are 15 residues in the CDR3. Trimming took off 4 bases at V and 5 bases at J, with 17 bases between the two ends. CDR3 amino acids: CATSNRWDTEYGYTF. The CDR3 nucleotides read TGTGCCACCAGCAACCGATGGGACACCGAGTATGGCTACACCTTC.

The gene calls are TRBV6-1 and TRBJ2-1; 14 bases match TRBD2. V trimming: 3 bases; J trimming: 11 bases; junction bases outside the gene matches: 6. Germline V gives CDR1 MNHNS, CDR2 SASEGT. The CDR3 totals 15 residues. CDR3 loop: CASSEGLAGVSKQFF. CDR3 DNA: TGTGCCAGCAGTGAGGGACTAGCGGGAGTGTCTAAGCAGTTCTTC.

This chain connects TRBV6-6 to TRBJ1-2; D gene unclear. The CDR3 is 12 amino acids. The V gene's germline CDR1 is MNHNY and CDR2 SVGAGI (reference sequence). Between the trimmed V and J ends, which lost 6 bases and 3 bases, there was a span of 8 bases. The CDR3 here is CASRSPDYGYTF. For the CDR3, the DNA is TGTGCCAGCAGATCGCCGGACTATGGCTACACCTTC.

The gene calls are TRBV18 and TRBJ2-7; unclear D gene. V lost 2 bases, J lost 6 bases, and 14 bases lay in between. The germline gives CDR1 KGHSH, CDR2 LQKENI. The CDR3 sequence is 14 residues long. CDR3 in DNA: TGTGCCAGCTCACCAGGCTCGGCGGCAGTCGAGCAGTACTTC. Its protein is CASSPGSAAVEQYF.

The chain links TRBV10-3 to TRBJ1-3; D is possibly TRBD1 (6 bases). Germline V gene lookup returns CDR1 ENHRY and CDR2 SYGVKD. V was cut by 6 bases and J by 2 bases, with 20 bases left in between. The CDR3 is made up of 17 amino acids. The CDR3, as DNA: TGTGCCATCAGAAGCGTACAGGGTTTGGTGGCTGGAAACACCATATATTTT. As protein: CAIRSVQGLVAGNTIYF.

This rearrangement joins TRBV5-6 to TRBJ2-5; 11 bases fit TRBD2. The CDR3 loop spans 15 amino acids. The V and J ends lost 0 bases and 3 bases, in that order; junction bases with no gene match: 1. Germline CDR1 reads SGHDT; CDR2 reads YYEEEE. The CDR3 bases are TGTGCCAGCAGCTTGGATAGCGGGAGGGAAGAGACCCAGTACTTC. Translated: CASSLDSGREETQYF.

V is TRBV19 and J is TRBJ2-5; the match to TRBD1 covers 7 bases. This CDR3 is built from 13 residues. CDR1 LNHDA and CDR2 SQIVND come from the germline V gene (reference sequence). The junction had 8 bases not matched to a gene; V was cut back by 8 bases and J by 5 bases. CDR3 amino acids: CASADRAGETQYF. The CDR3 region has the DNA TGTGCCAGTGCAGACAGGGCTGGGGAGACCCAGTACTTC.

The CDR3, as DNA: TGTGCCAGCACCCTCAGGGGTGGGAGCACAGATACGCAGTATTTT. Translation: CASTLRGGSTDTQYF. The chain is built from TRBV28 and TRBJ2-3, with a tentative D call TRBD1 (6 bases). The CDR3 spans 15 residues. Between the trimmed V and J ends, which lost 7 bases and 0 bases, there was a span of 14 bases. The germline V gene has CDR1 MDHEN and CDR2 SYDVKM.

The rearrangement links TRBV29-1 to TRBJ2-3, with 8 bases matching TRBD1. This CDR3 comprises 15 residues. J gave up 0 bases and V 7 bases, and 9 bases lay outside the gene matches. CDR1 is SQVTM, CDR2 ANQGSEA, per germline. The CDR3 DNA reads TGCAGCGCCGCGCCTCAGGGGGCGAGCACAGATACGCAGTATTTT. Translation: CSAAPQGASTDTQYF.

The chain employs TRBV7-8 and TRBJ1-2, with 7 bases matching TRBD1. The germline V gene has CDR1 SGHVS and CDR2 FQNEAQ. V shed 6 bases and J 4 bases; nucleotides not matched to a gene: 11. This CDR3 is 15 amino acids long. The CDR3 sequence: CASSLTGIGAYGYTF. The DNA of the CDR3 is TGTGCCAGCAGTCTGACAGGGATTGGGGCCTATGGCTACACCTTC.

V gene TRBV7-8 combines with J gene TRBJ1-1; no firm D call. CDR1 and CDR2 from the germline V gene are SGHVS and FQNEAQ. This CDR3 contains 13 residues. Trimming cost V 1 base and J 3 bases, with 6 bases left between them. The DNA of the CDR3 is TGTGCCAGCAGCTTAGGGCTGGACACTGAAGCTTTCTTT. Amino acids: CASSLGLDTEAFF.

The sample holds a few counts of this clone. The CDR3 region is CAISESGPGSGETQYF. The CDR3 DNA reads TGTGCCATCAGTGAGTCGGGGCCTGGAAGTGGGGAGACCCAGTACTTC. V gene TRBV10-3 combines with J gene TRBJ2-5; a weak D match, TRBD1 (5 bases). V lost 0 bases and J lost 5, with 16 bases in between. The CDR3 extends over 16 amino acids. Germline V gene data show CDR1 as ENHRY and CDR2 as SYGVKD.

V gene TRBV2 combines with J gene TRBJ2-1; 7 bases map to TRBD1. CDR3 size: 12 residues. J gave up 15 bases and V 4 bases, and 9 bases lay outside the gene matches. CDR1 and CDR2 from the germline V gene are SNHLY and FYNNEI. The CDR3 nucleotides read TGTGCCAGCAGTGTTACCGGGACAGTAGGGTTCTTC. This sequence encodes CASSVTGTVGFF.

The rearrangement uses TRBV29-1 and TRBJ2-7; a possible D gene is TRBD2 (6 bases). The CDR3 extends over 13 amino acids. Germline CDR1 is SQVTM and CDR2 is ANQGSEA. V was clipped by 6 bases and J by 4 bases, with 16 bases between them. CDR3 amino acids: CSVVRDWGYEQYF. CDR3 DNA: TGCAGCGTCGTTCGGGACTGGGGTTACGAGCAGTACTTC.